This T cell receptor beta chain was sequenced for a study of shared clonotypes between healthy human individuals. Profiled with immunoSEQ multiplex PCR; TCRdb holds only in-frame clones, not every one. The sample has about 2.4 million clones; around 90% are singletons. Sequenced material: naive CD4+ T cells sorted from blood. Described subset: CD45RA+ positively selected. The receptor comes from a man aged 18 to 30 in good health.

CDR3 loop: CASSVESGGAKNEQFF. The CDR3 DNA follows: TGTGCCAGCAGTGTGGAAAGCGGGGGGGCTAAGAATGAGCAGTTCTTC. This chain connects TRBV2 to TRBJ2-1, with 10 bases that match TRBD2. Germline V gene lookup returns CDR1 SNHLY and CDR2 FYNNEI. The ends lost 4 bases at V and 7 bases at J; junction bases unmatched: 10. CDR3 length: 16 residues.